Here is one T cell receptor (beta chain) with its context. This entry is derived from a study of T cell changes during pregnancy in multiple sclerosis. Trimming removed 4 bases from V and 7 bases from J, with 12 bases in between. CDR3 length equals 13 residues. Germline lookup yields CDR1 SGDLS and CDR2 YYNGEE. Profiled with immunoSEQ multiplex PCR; TCRdb holds only in-frame clones, not every one. The sample consists of tens of thousands of clones, more than 85% of them appearing once. The receptor was isolated from a female donor in good health, enrolled as a control in a pregnancy study. The chain couples TRBV9 to TRBJ2-1; D remains unclear. Sample: peripheral blood, taken after pregnancy. Here the CDR3 reads CASSREPMNEQFF. CDR3 nucleotide sequence: TGTGCCAGCAGCAGAGAGCCTATGAATGAGCAGTTCTTC.